One sample yielded the 7 T cell receptor beta chains listed below, sequenced in a study of vaccination and CD4 T cells after COVID-19. Cultured CD4+ T cells had their DNA profiled by the Oncomine TCR Beta short-read assay. TCRdb reanalysed the PCR reads using MiXCR and keeps one entry per CDR3 protein. The table has around 7,800 distinct CDR3 sequences, around 33% seen once. Treatment meaning: approximately 10-day PBMC culture with coronavirus spike peptide pools or control peptides (ViraFEST assay). Those CD4+ T cells from the unexposed donor predate the COVID-19 pandemic (2011-2018). These receptors have no known antigen. Sample: CD4+ T cells from blood, cultured in vitro. Receptor source: a human donor in good health.

Only a few counts were recorded for this clonotype. The chain recombines TRBV7-9 with TRBJ2-2; D possibly matches TRBD1 or TRBD2 (5 bases each). This CDR3 has 16 amino acids. Trimming removed 2 bases from V and 2 bases from J, with 12 bases in between. Germline V gene lookup returns CDR1 SEHNR and CDR2 FQNEAQ (reference sequence). CDR3 sequence reads: CASSLWTGTNTGELFF. CDR3 DNA sequence: TGTGCCAGCAGCTTATGGACCGGGACCAACACCGGGGAGCTGTTTTTT.

This clonotype was seen a few times. The chain uses TRBV4-1 and TRBJ1-2, with 7 positions matching TRBD1. V dropped 0 bases and J dropped 3; count of bases not matched to a gene: 10. The CDR3 has 17 residues. Germline values: CDR1 MGHRA, CDR2 YSYEKL. The CDR3 DNA sequence: TGCGCCAGCAGCCAAGATAGGGGGCAGTTCGTTTACTATGGCTACACCTTC. Protein: CASSQDRGQFVYYGYTF.

The chain combines TRBV6-1 with TRBJ1-6; no clear D gene. Germline CDR1 and CDR2: MNHNS and SASEGT. This CDR3 is 13 amino acids long. Trimming removed 8 bases from V and 11 bases from J, with 16 bases in between. CDR3 in DNA: TGTGCCAGCGAACTCGCAGGAGGGACACCCCTCCACTTT. This gives the protein CASELAGGTPLHF.

This sequence joins TRBV30 and TRBJ2-3, with TRBD2 as a possible D gene (6 bases). Trimming stripped 3 bases from V and 0 bases from J, with 7 bases between. Germline values: CDR1 GTSNPN, CDR2 SVGIG (reference sequence). This CDR3 contains 13 residues. The CDR3 DNA is TGTGCCTGGAGGCGGGGTAGCACAGATACGCAGTATTTT. Its protein is CAWRRGSTDTQYF.

The chain employs TRBV9 and TRBJ2-3, with TRBD2 matching 14 bases. The CDR3 has 16 residues. Looked up from germline, CDR1 is SGDLS and CDR2 is YYNGEE. With V trimmed by 2 bases and J by 2 bases, 1 base remained unmatched. The CDR3 region is CASSVGLAGDTDTQYF. In DNA, the CDR3 is TGTGCCAGCAGCGTGGGACTAGCGGGGGACACAGATACGCAGTATTTT. Full variable domain (rest looked up from reference TRBV9 and TRBJ2-3): DSGVTQTPKHLITATGQRVTLRCSPRSGDLSVYWYQQSLDQGLQFLIQYYNGEERAKGNILERFSAQQFPDLHSELNLSSLELGDSALYFCASSVGLAGDTDTQYFGPGTRLTVL.

This clonotype was seen more than once but under ten times. This chain uses TRBV2 with TRBJ2-3, with D possibly matching TRBD2 (5 bases). CDR3 length equals 14 residues. V lost 11 bases, J lost 2 bases, and 17 bases lay in between. Germline V gene lookup returns CDR1 SNHLY and CDR2 FYNNEI. The CDR3 coding sequence is TGTGCCTGCTGGGTCGAGGGCCACACAGATACGCAGTATTTT. Its protein product is CACWVEGHTDTQYF.

The CDR3 here is CSARVVAGGIYEQYF. CDR3 bases: TGCAGTGCTAGGGTGGTCGCAGGGGGAATCTACGAGCAGTACTTC. The chain has TRBV20-1 and TRBJ2-7; TRBD1 agrees at 7 bases. V was clipped by 3 bases and J by 3 bases; unmatched bases: 11. The CDR3 covers 15 residues. The germline gives CDR1 DFQATT, CDR2 SNEGSKA (reference sequence).